Sequencing of this T cell receptor beta chain was carried out in a study of shared clonotypes between healthy human individuals. Looked up from germline, CDR1 is MRHNA and CDR2 is SNTAGT. CDR3 length: 14 residues. Deletions cut 4 bases from V and 1 base from J, with 9 bases between. A CD45RA+ naive subset and a CD45RA-negative memory subset were split from CD4+ cells. Findings and limits, study-wide: Relative to memory subsets, naive subsets generally showed larger estimated richness.

On this clone: Its target is not known.

Each replicate PCR on the sorted subsets used 200 to 250 ng DNA (about 30,000 T cell genomes). Authors' processing steps: Filtering of immunoSEQ junctional sequences could not match full-length read filtering. Profiling relied on immunoSEQ multiplex PCR, and the TCRdb table lists in-frame clones only, not all of them. V and J calls and clone size follow that table, whereas D and trimming were derived from the DNA. The table includes under 2,500,000 clones, nearly 97% detected once. What was sequenced was naive CD4+ T cells sorted from blood. Subset here: CD45RA+ positively selected. This TCR was recovered from a young man in good health. The V call is TRBV6-4, the J call TRBJ2-3, with D perhaps TRBD2 (6 bases). The CDR3 sequence is CASSVERGTDTQYF. The CDR3 nucleotides are TGTGCCAGCAGTGTCGAGCGGGGCACAGATACGCAGTATTTT.